This entry features one T cell receptor beta chain sequence. Antigen unknown. In making diagnoses, clinical symptoms, serum thyroxine and TRAb, thyroid ultrasound and orbital computed tomography were all used. Trimming stripped 3 bases from V and 10 bases from J, with 13 bases between. This CDR3 is 14 amino acids long. Germline CDR1 SGHAT, CDR2 FQNNGV. RNA transcripts provided the source from which TCR beta CDR3 regions were amplified. Using the HTBI primer set, a first-round RT-PCR was run on the TCR CDR3. TCRdb independently ran MiXCR on the multiplex PCR reads; one entry per CDR3 protein. The sample yields a few hundred thousand distinct CDR3 sequences, 15% to 20% seen once. This sample is drawn from a study of T cells in Graves' hyperthyroidism and ophthalmopathy. Study details: Blood was drawn when the patient was first diagnosed and still untreated. Study-level points and caveats: Appearing also in blood were most of the thyroid clonotypes expanded above 0.001.

Sequences were obtained from blood. V is TRBV11-2 and J is TRBJ1-6; no clear D gene. The TCR originated in a woman aged 40 to 50 with Graves' ophthalmopathy. The CDR3 DNA reads TGTGCCAGCAGCTTTCGACCTACTTACTCACCCCTCCACTTT. Amino acid sequence: CASSFRPTYSPLHF.